Below, 5 T cell receptor beta chains from the same sample are listed, as sequenced in a study of Ad26.COV2.S vaccination and SARS-CoV-2 variants. Sequenced by immunoSEQ multiplex PCR; TCRdb stores in-frame clones only, minus some. The top ten hold around 3% of the sample, which has about 280,000 clones, more than 75% seen once. Noted treatment: some 19 received Ad26.COV2.S at low or high dose, single or two shots; 5 received placebo; per-sample allocation not given. Vaccine and placebo recipients were sampled on day 63 after the first injection. Sample: peripheral blood, taken in a trial of Ad26.COV2.S vaccine versus placebo. The source of these receptors is a person between 18 and 59 years old who received the Ad26.COV2.S COVID-19 vaccine or a placebo.

The CDR3 nucleotides read TGTGCCAGCAGCTTATCTAGTGGGGACATTCAGTACTTC. It translates to CASSLSSGDIQYF. V gene TRBV7-9 combines with J gene TRBJ2-4; D unresolved. This CDR3 spans 13 amino acids. V lost 2 bases, J lost 8 bases, and 10 bases lay in between. From germline, CDR1 is SEHNR and CDR2 FQNEAQ (reference sequence).

This clone has only one observation. J is TRBJ1-4 and V is TRBV9; 7 positions match TRBD1. Unmatched junction bases numbered 13, after V lost 0 bases and J lost 8 bases. The CDR3 has 17 residues. CDR1 and CDR2 (germline): SGDLS, YYNGEE. The CDR3 region has the DNA TGTGCCAGCAGCGTAGCCCCTGGGACAGTGATGGGCGAAAAACTGTTTTTT. It is translated as CASSVAPGTVMGEKLFF. The whole variable domain, filled in from reference TRBV9 and TRBJ1-4, reads DSGVTQTPKHLITATGQRVTLRCSPRSGDLSVYWYQQSLDQGLQFLIQYYNGEERAKGNILERFSAQQFPDLHSELNLSSLELGDSALYFCASSVAPGTVMGEKLFFGSGTQLSVL.

The chain employs TRBV19 and TRBJ1-1, with a possible D match to TRBD1 (5 bases). Per the germline V gene, CDR1 is LNHDA and CDR2 is SQIVND (reference sequence). Trimming removed 7 bases from V and 0 bases from J, with 15 bases in between. This CDR3 comprises 15 residues. The CDR3 region has the DNA TGTGCCAGTAAGCCAGGGAACATTCTGAACACTGAAGCTTTCTTT. Its protein is CASKPGNILNTEAFF.

The table lists this clone with a count of one. This rearrangement joins TRBV5-6 to TRBJ1-1, with D uncertain. Deletions cut 4 bases from V and 7 bases from J, with 17 bases between. Germline values: CDR1 SGHDT, CDR2 YYEEEE. This CDR3 has 14 residues. The CDR3: CASSTQGQWSEAFF. The CDR3 DNA follows: TGTGCCAGCAGCACACAAGGGCAATGGAGTGAAGCTTTCTTT.

V and J are TRBV5-1 and TRBJ2-3, with 8 bases fitting TRBD1. The CDR3 runs 15 residues. Per germline, CDR1 SGHRS and CDR2 YFSETQ. J gave up 4 bases and V 5 bases, and 9 bases lay outside the gene matches. The CDR3 reads CASSKAGGGPDTQYF. The DNA for the CDR3 is TGCGCCAGCAGTAAGGCAGGGGGCGGCCCAGATACGCAGTATTTT.